The 15 T cell receptor beta chains presented below share a single source sample, sequenced in a study of early T cells in non-severe SARS-CoV-2 infection. TCRdb analysed the 5' RACE reads with MiXCR anew, one entry per CDR3 protein. The sample includes some 66,000 distinct CDR3 sequences, approximately 9.1% of them seen just once. Material for sequencing was whole blood. The origin of the receptors is an adult who was a healthcare worker with PCR-confirmed SARS-CoV-2 infection or an uninfected control (not recorded which).

There are a few counts of this clonotype. V is TRBV20-1 and J is TRBJ2-5, with 7 nucleotides matching TRBD1. Germline CDR1 is DFQATT and CDR2 is SNEGSKA (reference sequence). Trimming at V came to 3 bases and at J to 0 bases, leaving 7 bases not matched to a gene. The CDR3 runs to 15 residues. CDR3 DNA: TGCAGTGCTAGGCGACAGGGATCAGACCAAGAGACCCAGTACTTC. As protein: CSARRQGSDQETQYF.

The chain joins TRBV28 to TRBJ2-1; D is unclear. V lost 3 bases, J lost 2 bases, and 8 bases lay in between. The CDR3 runs to 14 residues. The germline gives CDR1 MDHEN, CDR2 SYDVKM. CDR3 DNA sequence: TGTGCCAGCAGTTTGATAGGGACCTACAATGAGCAGTTCTTC. It encodes CASSLIGTYNEQFF.

This clonotype was seen a handful of times. The CDR3 DNA is TGTGCCAGCTCATTGACAGCCCGGGACTACCAAGAGACCCAGTACTTC. Translated: CASSLTARDYQETQYF. The chain couples TRBV18 to TRBJ2-5; tentatively, D is TRBD2 (6 bases). V lost 5 bases and J 0 bases, leaving 16 bases between the germline ends. This CDR3 comprises 16 residues. Germline CDR1 reads KGHSH; CDR2 reads LQKENI.

This clonotype occurred many times. The chain is built from TRBV7-3 and TRBJ2-3; weak D call: TRBD2 (6 bases). The CDR3 contains 15 residues. Looked up from germline, CDR1 is SGHTA and CDR2 is FQGTGA. Trimming stripped 5 bases from V and 2 bases from J, with 14 bases between. The CDR3 DNA reads as TGTGCCAGCAGCGGCCGGGGACTCGACACAGATACGCAGTATTTT. Protein: CASSGRGLDTDTQYF.

This clonotype is medium-sized by share. V is TRBV7-2 and J is TRBJ1-1, with D tentatively TRBD1 (5 bases). Germline CDR1 and CDR2: SGHTA and FQGNSA. CDR3 size: 14 residues. V was clipped by 2 bases and J by 4 bases, with 11 bases between them. The CDR3 here is CASSLMGPGTEAFF. The DNA of the CDR3 is TGTGCCAGCAGCTTAATGGGGCCCGGCACTGAAGCTTTCTTT. The whole variable domain, filled in from reference TRBV7-2 and TRBJ1-1, reads GAGVSQSPSNKVTEKGKDVELRCDPISGHTALYWYRQSLGQGLEFLIYFQGNSAPDKSGLPSDRFSAERTGGSVSTLTIQRTQQEDSAVYLCASSLMGPGTEAFFGQGTRLTVV.

The chain has TRBV9 and TRBJ2-1; D not resolved. V dropped 0 bases and J dropped 2 bases, with 9 bases sitting between them. The CDR3 is 15 residues long. The germline CDR1 and CDR2 sequences are SGDLS and YYNGEE. CDR3 amino acids: CASSVDGVPYNEQFF. CDR3 DNA sequence: TGTGCCAGCAGCGTAGACGGCGTGCCCTACAATGAGCAGTTCTTC. Full variable domain (outside the CDR3, taken from reference TRBV9 and TRBJ2-1): DSGVTQTPKHLITATGQRVTLRCSPRSGDLSVYWYQQSLDQGLQFLIQYYNGEERAKGNILERFSAQQFPDLHSELNLSSLELGDSALYFCASSVDGVPYNEQFFGPGTRLTVL.

This chain links TRBV20-1 with TRBJ2-5, with 7 nucleotides matching TRBD2. The CDR3 extends over 13 amino acids. CDR1 and CDR2 (germline): DFQATT, SNEGSKA (reference sequence). Trimming cost V 8 bases and J 5 bases; bases outside gene matches: 11. CDR3 bases: TGCAGTCCCCCCCCTAGGGGAGGGGAGACCCAGTACTTC. Its protein is CSPPPRGGETQYF.

This clonotype occurred a few times. This rearrangement joins TRBV12-3 or TRBV12-4 to TRBJ2-1; TRBD2 matches 7 bases. V was pared by 3 bases and J by 3 bases, with 5 bases of the junction left unmatched. This CDR3 is built from 15 residues. The CDR3 sequence is CASSLERGDYNEQFF. The CDR3 DNA reads as TGTGCCAGCAGTTTGGAACGGGGGGACTACAATGAGCAGTTCTTC.

As for this clonotype: Possible read error: a much larger clone is one base away. The chain carries TRBV28 and TRBJ2-5; TRBD1 matches 8 bases. Germline V CDR1 and CDR2: MDHEN, SYDVKM. This CDR3 spans 14 amino acids. With 4 bases clipped from V and 4 bases from J, the junction kept 5 bases outside the gene matches. CDR3 in DNA: TGTGCCAGCAGTTCTTGCACAGGGGGAGAGACCCAGTACTTC. Its protein product is CASSSCTGGETQYF.

V gene TRBV5-4 combines with J gene TRBJ2-3; TRBD2 is a possible D gene (6 bases). This CDR3 spans 14 amino acids. CDR1 SGHNT and CDR2 YYREEE come from the germline V gene (reference sequence). The V end was cut by 8 bases, the J end by 2 bases, with 15 bases between. The CDR3 is CASQPGDHTDTQYF. CDR3 sequence (DNA): TGTGCCAGTCAACCGGGAGACCACACAGATACGCAGTATTTT.

This clonotype was seen a few times. This chain uses TRBV12-3 or TRBV12-4 with TRBJ2-3, with TRBD1 identical over 11 bases. V shed 6 bases and J 2 bases; nucleotides not matched to a gene: 10. The CDR3 consists of 17 residues. For the CDR3, the DNA is TGTGCCAGCAGGCGGACAGGGGGCGGATTATTCACAGATACGCAGTATTTT. Its protein product is CASRRTGGGLFTDTQYF.

This clonotype was seen repeatedly, ten times or more. V is TRBV4-1 and J is TRBJ1-4, with D tentatively TRBD1 (6 bases). The CDR3 is 16 amino acids. V dropped 0 bases and J dropped 7 bases, with 15 bases sitting between them. CDR1 is MGHRA and CDR2 is YSYEKL in the germline V gene. CDR3 sequence (DNA): TGCGCCAGCAGCCAAGATCGCGGGGGCGGGGGTGAAAAACTGTTTTTT. Protein sequence: CASSQDRGGGGEKLFF.

This clonotype has more than one count but fewer than ten. The V and J genes are TRBV12-3 or TRBV12-4 and TRBJ1-4, with a tentative D call TRBD1 (5 bases). Deletions cut 10 bases from V and 10 bases from J, with 19 bases between. The CDR3 is 13 amino acids. CDR3 residues: CATSVGTLAKLFF. Here the CDR3 DNA reads TGTGCCACCTCAGTAGGGACCCTGGCAAAACTGTTTTTT.

This clonotype was recorded a few times. J is TRBJ2-3 and V is TRBV5-4, with D tentatively TRBD1 (5 bases). The CDR3 totals 15 residues. Germline CDR1 and CDR2: SGHNT and YYREEE (reference sequence). V was pared by 4 bases and J by 1 base, with 13 bases between. The CDR3: CASSRQGTGTDTQYF. CDR3 nucleotides: TGTGCCAGCAGCCGTCAGGGAACGGGCACAGATACGCAGTATTTT.

The chain combines TRBV20-1 with TRBJ2-6; 7 nucleotides match TRBD2. This CDR3 is built from 18 residues. The germline V gene has CDR1 DFQATT and CDR2 SNEGSKA (reference sequence). Trimming took 5 bases from V and 0 from J; bases not matched to a gene: 13. In nucleotides, the CDR3 is TGCAGTGCTTACCACCGGGGAGGCGGGGGCTCTGGGGCCAACGTCCTGACTTTC. This encodes CSAYHRGGGGSGANVLTF.